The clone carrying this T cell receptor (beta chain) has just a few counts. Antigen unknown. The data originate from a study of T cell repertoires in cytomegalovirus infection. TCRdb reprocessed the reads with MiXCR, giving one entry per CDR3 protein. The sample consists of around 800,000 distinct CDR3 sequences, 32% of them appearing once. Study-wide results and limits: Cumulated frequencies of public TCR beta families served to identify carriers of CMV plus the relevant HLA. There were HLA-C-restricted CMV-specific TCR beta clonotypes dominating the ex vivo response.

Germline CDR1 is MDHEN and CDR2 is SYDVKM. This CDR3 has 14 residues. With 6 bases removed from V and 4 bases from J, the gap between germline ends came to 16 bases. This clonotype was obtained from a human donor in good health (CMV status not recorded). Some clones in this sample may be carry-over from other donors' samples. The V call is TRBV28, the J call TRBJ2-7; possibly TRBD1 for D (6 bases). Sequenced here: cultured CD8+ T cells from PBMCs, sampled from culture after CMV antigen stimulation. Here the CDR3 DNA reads TGTGCCAGCAGGCCACGACTGGGGGCGTACGAGCAGTACGTC. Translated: CASRPRLGAYEQYV.